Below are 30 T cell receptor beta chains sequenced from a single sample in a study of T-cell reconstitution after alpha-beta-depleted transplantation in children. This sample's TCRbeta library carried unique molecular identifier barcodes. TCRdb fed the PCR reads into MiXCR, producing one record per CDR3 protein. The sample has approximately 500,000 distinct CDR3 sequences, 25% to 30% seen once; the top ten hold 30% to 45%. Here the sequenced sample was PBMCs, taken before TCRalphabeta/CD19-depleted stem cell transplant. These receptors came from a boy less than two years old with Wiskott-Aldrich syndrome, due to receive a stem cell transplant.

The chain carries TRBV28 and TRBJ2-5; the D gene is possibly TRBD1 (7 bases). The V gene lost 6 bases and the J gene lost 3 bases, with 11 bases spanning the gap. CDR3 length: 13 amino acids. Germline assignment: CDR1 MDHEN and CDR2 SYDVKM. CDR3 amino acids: CASREGQKETQYF. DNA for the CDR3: TGTGCCAGCAGGGAGGGACAGAAAGAGACCCAGTACTTC.

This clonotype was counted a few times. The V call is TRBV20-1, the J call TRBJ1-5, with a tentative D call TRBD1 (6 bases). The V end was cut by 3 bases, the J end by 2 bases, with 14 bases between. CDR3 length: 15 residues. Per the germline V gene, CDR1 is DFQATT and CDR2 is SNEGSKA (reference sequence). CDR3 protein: CSASGGGHGNQPQHF. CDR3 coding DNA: TGCAGTGCTAGCGGGGGGGGACATGGCAATCAGCCCCAGCATTTT.

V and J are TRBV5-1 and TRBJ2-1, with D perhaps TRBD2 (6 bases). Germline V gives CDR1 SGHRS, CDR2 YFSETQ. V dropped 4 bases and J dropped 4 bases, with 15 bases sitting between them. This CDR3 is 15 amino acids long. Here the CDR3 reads CASSPVSGGYNEQFF. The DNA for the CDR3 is TGCGCCAGCAGCCCCGTTTCCGGAGGGTACAATGAGCAGTTCTTC.

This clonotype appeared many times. The CDR3 protein is CASSLDTGTGYEQYF. CDR3 nucleotides: TGTGCCAGCAGCTTAGATACCGGGACAGGGTATGAGCAGTACTTC. The chain is built from TRBV7-6 and TRBJ2-7; 9 positions match TRBD1. In germline, CDR1 is SGHVS, CDR2 FNYEAQ. J gave up 7 bases and V 1 base, and 8 bases lay outside the gene matches. There are 15 residues in the CDR3.

CDR3 nucleotide sequence: TGCAGCGTTGTGCCCGGTCCTGGAAACACCATATATTTT. It specifies CSVVPGPGNTIYF. The chain is built from TRBV29-1 and TRBJ1-3; D gene ambiguous. The germline V and J ends were trimmed by 4 bases and 2 bases, with 9 bases remaining between them. CDR1 and CDR2 (germline): SQVTM, ANQGSEA. The CDR3 has 13 amino acids. The full variable domain, completed using reference TRBV29-1 and TRBJ1-3, is SAVISQKPSRDICQRGTSLTIQCQVDSQVTMMFWYRQQPGQSLTLIATANQGSEATYESGFVIDKFPISRPNLTFSTLTVSNMSPEDSSIYLCSVVPGPGNTIYFGEGSWLTVV.

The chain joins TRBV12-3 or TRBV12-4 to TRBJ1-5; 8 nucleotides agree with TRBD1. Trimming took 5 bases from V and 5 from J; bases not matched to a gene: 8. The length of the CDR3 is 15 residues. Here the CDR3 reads CASSPQGGAHQPQHF. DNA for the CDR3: TGTGCCAGCAGTCCACAGGGGGGTGCACATCAGCCCCAGCATTTT.

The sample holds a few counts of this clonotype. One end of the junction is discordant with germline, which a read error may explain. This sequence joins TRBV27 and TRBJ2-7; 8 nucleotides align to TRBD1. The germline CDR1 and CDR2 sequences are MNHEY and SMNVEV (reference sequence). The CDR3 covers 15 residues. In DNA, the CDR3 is TGTTCCAGCAGTTCCGGACAGGGCGGGTCCTACGAGCAGTACTTC. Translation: CSSSSGQGGSYEQYF.

The CDR3 loop reads CASSANTNNEQFF. In DNA, the CDR3 is TGTGCCAGCAGCGCCAACACTAACAATGAGCAGTTCTTC. The chain links TRBV5-5 to TRBJ2-1, with unresolved D. The CDR3 has 13 amino acids. Germline loops: CDR1 SGHKS, CDR2 YYEKEE (reference sequence). V was clipped by 4 bases and J by 5 bases, with 10 bases between them.

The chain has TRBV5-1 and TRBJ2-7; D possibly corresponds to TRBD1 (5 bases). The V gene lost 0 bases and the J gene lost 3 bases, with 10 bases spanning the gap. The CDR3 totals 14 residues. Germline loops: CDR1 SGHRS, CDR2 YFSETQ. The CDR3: CASSLAQGFYEQYF. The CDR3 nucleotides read TGCGCCAGCAGCTTGGCCCAGGGATTCTACGAGCAGTACTTC. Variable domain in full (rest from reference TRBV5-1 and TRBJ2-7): KAGVTQTPRYLIKTRGQQVTLSCSPISGHRSVSWYQQTPGQGLQFLFEYFSETQRNKGNFPGRFSGRQFSNSRSEMNVSTLELGDSALYLCASSLAQGFYEQYFGPGTRLTVT.

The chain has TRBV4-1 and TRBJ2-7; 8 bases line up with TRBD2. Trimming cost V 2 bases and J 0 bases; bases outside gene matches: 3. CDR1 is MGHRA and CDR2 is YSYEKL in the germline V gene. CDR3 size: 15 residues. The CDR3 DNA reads TGCGCCAGCAGCCAATACAGCGGGAGCTCCTACGAGCAGTACTTC. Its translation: CASSQYSGSSYEQYF.

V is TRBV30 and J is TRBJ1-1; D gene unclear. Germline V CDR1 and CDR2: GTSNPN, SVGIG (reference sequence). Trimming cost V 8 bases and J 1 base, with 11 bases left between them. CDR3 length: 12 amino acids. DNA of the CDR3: TGTGCCCAAGGGCACCAGAACACTGAAGCTTTCTTT. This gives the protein CAQGHQNTEAFF.

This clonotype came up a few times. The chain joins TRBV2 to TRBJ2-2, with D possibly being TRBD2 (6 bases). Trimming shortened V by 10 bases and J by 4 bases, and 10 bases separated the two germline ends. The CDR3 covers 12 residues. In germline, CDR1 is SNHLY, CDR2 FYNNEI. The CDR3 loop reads CATYGSTGELFF. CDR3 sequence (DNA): TGTGCCACCTACGGGAGCACCGGGGAGCTGTTTTTT. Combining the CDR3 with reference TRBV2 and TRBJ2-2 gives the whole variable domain EPEVTQTPSHQVTQMGQEVILRCVPISNHLYFYWYRQILGQKVEFLVSFYNNEISEKSEIFDDQFSVERPDGSNFTLKIRSTKLEDSAMYFCATYGSTGELFFGEGSRLTVL.

The chain's CDR3 is CASSWAGNQPQHF. CDR3 nucleotide sequence: TGTGCCAGCAGCTGGGCAGGGAATCAGCCCCAGCATTTT. The V gene is TRBV7-9, the J gene TRBJ1-5; tentative D call: TRBD1 (5 bases). In germline, CDR1 is SEHNR, CDR2 FQNEAQ (reference sequence). This CDR3 has 13 residues. V lost 4 bases, J lost 4 bases, and 8 bases lay in between. Looking up the rest from reference TRBV7-9 and TRBJ1-5 gives the full variable domain: DTGVSQNPRHKITKRGQNVTFRCDPISEHNRLYWYRQTLGQGPEFLTYFQNEAQLEKSRLLSDRFSAERPKGSFSTLEIQRTEQGDSAMYLCASSWAGNQPQHFGDGTRLSIL.

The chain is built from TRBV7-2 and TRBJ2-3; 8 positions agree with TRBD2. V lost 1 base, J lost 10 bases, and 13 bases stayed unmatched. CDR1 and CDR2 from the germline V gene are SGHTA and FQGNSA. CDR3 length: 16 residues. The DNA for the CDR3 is TGTGCCAGCAGCTTAGACGACGTCAGCGGGAGCCGGGCGCAGTATTTT. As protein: CASSLDDVSGSRAQYF.

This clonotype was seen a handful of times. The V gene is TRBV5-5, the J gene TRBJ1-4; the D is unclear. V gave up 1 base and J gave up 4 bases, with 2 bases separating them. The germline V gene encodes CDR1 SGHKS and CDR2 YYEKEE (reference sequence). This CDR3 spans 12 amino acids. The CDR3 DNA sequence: TGTGCCAGCAGCTTGTTTAATGAAAAACTGTTTTTT. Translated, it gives CASSLFNEKLFF. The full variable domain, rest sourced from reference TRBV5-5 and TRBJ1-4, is DAGVTQSPTHLIKTRGQQVTLRCSPISGHKSVSWYQQVLGQGPQFIFQYYEKEERGRGNFPDRFSARQFPNYSSELNVNALLLGDSALYLCASSLFNEKLFFGSGTQLSVL.

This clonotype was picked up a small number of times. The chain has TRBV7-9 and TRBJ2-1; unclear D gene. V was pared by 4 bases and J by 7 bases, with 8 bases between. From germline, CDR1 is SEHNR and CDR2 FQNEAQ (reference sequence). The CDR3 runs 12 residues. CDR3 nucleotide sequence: TGTGCCAGCAGCTCCTCTTGGAATGAGCAGTTCTTC. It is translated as CASSSSWNEQFF.

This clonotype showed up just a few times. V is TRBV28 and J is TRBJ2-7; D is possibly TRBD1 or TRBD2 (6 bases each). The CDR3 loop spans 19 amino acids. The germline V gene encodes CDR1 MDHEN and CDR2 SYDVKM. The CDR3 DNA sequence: TGTGCTTTACCCAACACCGGACAGCCGTTTGGCGGGATGGTTGTCGAGCAGTACTTC. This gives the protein CALPNTGQPFGGMVVEQYF. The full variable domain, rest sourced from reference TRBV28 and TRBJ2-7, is DVKVTQSSRYLVKRTGEKVFLECVQDMDHENMFWYRQDPGLGLRLIYFSYDVKMKEKGDIPEGYSVSREKKERFSLILESASTNQTSMYLCALPNTGQPFGGMVVEQYFGPGTRLTVT.

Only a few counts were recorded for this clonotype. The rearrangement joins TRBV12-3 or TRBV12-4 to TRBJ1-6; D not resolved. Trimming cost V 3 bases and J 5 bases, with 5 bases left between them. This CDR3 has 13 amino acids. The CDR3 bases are TGTGCCAGCAGTTTTGGGCATAATTCACCCCTCCACTTT. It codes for CASSFGHNSPLHF.

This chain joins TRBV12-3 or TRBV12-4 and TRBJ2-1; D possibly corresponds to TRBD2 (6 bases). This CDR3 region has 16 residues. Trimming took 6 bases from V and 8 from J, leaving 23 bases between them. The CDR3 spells CASRPTGRSNSDEQFF. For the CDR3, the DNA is TGTGCCAGCAGGCCGACCGGGAGAAGCAATTCGGATGAGCAGTTCTTC.

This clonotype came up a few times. CDR3 in DNA: TGCAGTGCTAGGACTAGCGACACCGGGGAGCTGTTTTTT. This translates into CSARTSDTGELFF. The gene calls are TRBV20-1 and TRBJ2-2, with 8 bases aligning to TRBD2. The CDR3 sequence is 13 residues long. J gave up 3 bases and V 3 bases, and 0 bases lay outside the gene matches. From germline, CDR1 is DFQATT and CDR2 SNEGSKA (reference sequence).

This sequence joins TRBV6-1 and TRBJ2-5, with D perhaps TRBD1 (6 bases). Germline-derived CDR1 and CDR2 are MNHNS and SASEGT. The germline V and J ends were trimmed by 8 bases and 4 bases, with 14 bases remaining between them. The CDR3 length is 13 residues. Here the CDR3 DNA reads TGTGCCAGCCATGCCAGGGGACGAGAGACCCAGTACTTC. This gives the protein CASHARGRETQYF.

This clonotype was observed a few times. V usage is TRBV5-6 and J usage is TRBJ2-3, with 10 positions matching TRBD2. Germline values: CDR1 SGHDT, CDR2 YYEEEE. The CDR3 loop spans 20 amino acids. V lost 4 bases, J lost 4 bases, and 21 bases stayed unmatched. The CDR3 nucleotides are TGTGCCAGCAGCGGCTCGGACAGGGTGGCTAGCGGGAGCTGGGCAGATACGCAGTATTTT. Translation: CASSGSDRVASGSWADTQYF.

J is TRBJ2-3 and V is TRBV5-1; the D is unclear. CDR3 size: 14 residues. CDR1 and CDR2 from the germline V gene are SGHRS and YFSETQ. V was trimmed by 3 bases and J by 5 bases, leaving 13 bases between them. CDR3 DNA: TGCGCCAGCAGCTCAGTCCCTGGTGAAGATACGCAGTATTTT. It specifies CASSSVPGEDTQYF.

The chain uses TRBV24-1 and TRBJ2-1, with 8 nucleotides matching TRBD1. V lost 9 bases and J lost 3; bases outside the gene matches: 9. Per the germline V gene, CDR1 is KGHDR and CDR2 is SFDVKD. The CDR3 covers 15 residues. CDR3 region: CATGLGGQDYNEQFF. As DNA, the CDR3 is TGTGCCACCGGGTTGGGGGGACAGGACTACAATGAGCAGTTCTTC.

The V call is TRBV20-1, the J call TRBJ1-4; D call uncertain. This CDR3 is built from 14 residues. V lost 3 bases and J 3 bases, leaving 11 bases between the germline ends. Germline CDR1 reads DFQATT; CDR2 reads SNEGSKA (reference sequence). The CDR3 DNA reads TGCAGTGCTAGCGCGGGAGGCCCTAATGAAAAACTGTTTTTT. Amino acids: CSASAGGPNEKLFF.

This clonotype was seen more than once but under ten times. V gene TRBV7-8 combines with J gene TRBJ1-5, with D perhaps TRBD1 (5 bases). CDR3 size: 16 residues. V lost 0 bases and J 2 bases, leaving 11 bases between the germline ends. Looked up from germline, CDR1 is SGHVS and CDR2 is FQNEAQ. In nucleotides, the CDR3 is TGTGCCAGCAGCTTAGCCCAGGGTTACGGCAATCAGCCCCAGCATTTT. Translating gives CASSLAQGYGNQPQHF.

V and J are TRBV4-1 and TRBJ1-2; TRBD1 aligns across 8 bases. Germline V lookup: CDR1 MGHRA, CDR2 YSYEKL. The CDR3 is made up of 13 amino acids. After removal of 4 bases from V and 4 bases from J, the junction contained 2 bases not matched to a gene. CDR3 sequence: CASSRGTGYGYTF. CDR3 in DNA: TGCGCCAGCAGCCGCGGGACAGGCTATGGCTACACCTTC.

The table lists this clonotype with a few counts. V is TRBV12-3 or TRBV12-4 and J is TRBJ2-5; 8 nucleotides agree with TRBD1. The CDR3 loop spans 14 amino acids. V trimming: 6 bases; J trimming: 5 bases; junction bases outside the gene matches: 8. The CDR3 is CASRGTGYGETQYF. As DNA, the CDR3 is TGTGCCAGCAGGGGGACAGGATATGGGGAGACCCAGTACTTC.

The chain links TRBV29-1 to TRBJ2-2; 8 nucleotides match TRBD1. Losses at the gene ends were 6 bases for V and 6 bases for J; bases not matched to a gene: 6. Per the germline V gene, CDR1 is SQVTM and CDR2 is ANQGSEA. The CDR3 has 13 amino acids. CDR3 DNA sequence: TGCAGCGTATTGGACAGGGTGGCCGGGGAGCTGTTTTTT. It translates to CSVLDRVAGELFF.

CDR3 loop: CSARPPGLATGELFF. The CDR3 coding sequence is TGCAGTGCTAGACCCCCGGGGCTGGCCACCGGGGAGCTGTTTTTT. The genes are TRBV20-1 and TRBJ2-2, with D possibly called TRBD1 or TRBD2 (5 bases each). CDR1 DFQATT and CDR2 SNEGSKA come from the germline V gene (reference sequence). The CDR3 is made up of 15 amino acids. The V gene lost 2 bases and the J gene lost 4 bases, with 14 bases spanning the gap.